One and the same sample provided the 6 T cell receptor beta chains below, sequenced in a study of blood T cells in healthy people across ages. A second PCR, run for about 7 to 11 cycles, used a sample-barcoded 5' primer plus a J-beta primer mix. MiXCR, applied by TCRdb to the 5' RACE reads, yields one record per CDR3 protein. The sample shows about 1,500,000 distinct CDR3 sequences, 28% of them seen only once. Sequencing used blood. The receptor set was obtained from a woman between 25 and 40 years old in good health.

Ten or more counts support this clonotype. J is TRBJ2-4 and V is TRBV3-1, with D unclear. CDR3 length: 14 residues. V shed 0 bases and J shed 7 bases, with 10 bases lying between them. Germline V CDR1 and CDR2: LGHDT, YNNKEL (reference sequence). The chain's CDR3 is CASSQDSPANIQYF. The CDR3 DNA sequence: TGTGCCAGCAGCCAAGACAGTCCCGCGAACATTCAGTACTTC.

This clonotype showed up just a few times. The chain is built from TRBV29-1 and TRBJ2-3; TRBD2 agrees at 9 bases. The CDR3 totals 15 residues. Looked up from germline, CDR1 is SQVTM and CDR2 is ANQGSEA. Trimming took 4 bases from V and 2 from J; bases not matched to a gene: 7. This CDR3 reads CSVVKAGGPTDTQYF. DNA for the CDR3: TGCAGCGTTGTTAAAGCGGGGGGCCCCACAGATACGCAGTATTTT.

This clonotype occurred many times. CDR3 DNA: TGCGCCAGCAGCCAAGTCGGGAGTTCGACAGATACGCAGTATTTT. Its translation: CASSQVGSSTDTQYF. This chain uses TRBV4-3 with TRBJ2-3, with D perhaps TRBD2 (6 bases). Germline CDR1 and CDR2: LGHNA and YSLEER. Deletions cut 1 base from V and 3 bases from J, with 11 bases between. This CDR3 spans 15 amino acids.

V is TRBV12-3 or TRBV12-4 and J is TRBJ2-3; 7 positions match TRBD1. V lost 6 bases to trimming and J lost 12 bases; unmatched junction nucleotides: 9. This CDR3 has 12 amino acids. The CDR3 nucleotides are TGTGCCAGCAGCACCGGACAGGTCAGACAGTATTTT. Amino acids: CASSTGQVRQYF.

This clonotype occurred many times. V usage is TRBV7-9 and J usage is TRBJ2-5; the D gene is possibly TRBD2 (7 bases). Germline CDR1 is SEHNR and CDR2 is FQNEAQ (reference sequence). This CDR3 contains 15 residues. Trimming took 4 bases from V and 4 from J, leaving 16 bases between them. The CDR3 nucleotides read TGTGCCAGCAGCTCACCGGGGGGCAGGTCAGAGACCCAGTACTTC. The encoded protein is CASSSPGGRSETQYF. The complete variable domain, with remaining parts taken from reference TRBV7-9 and TRBJ2-5, reads DTGVSQNPRHKITKRGQNVTFRCDPISEHNRLYWYRQTLGQGPEFLTYFQNEAQLEKSRLLSDRFSAERPKGSFSTLEIQRTEQGDSAMYLCASSSPGGRSETQYFGPGTRLLVL.

A single count supports this clonotype. This chain uses TRBV19 with TRBJ2-7, with 7 bases identical to TRBD2. The CDR3 runs 16 residues. The germline CDR1 and CDR2 sequences are LNHDA and SQIVND (reference sequence). V lost 1 base and J lost 2; bases outside the gene matches: 8. This CDR3 reads CASSIALAGAPYEQYF. In DNA form, the CDR3 reads TGTGCCAGTAGTATAGCCCTGGCGGGAGCCCCCTACGAGCAGTACTTC.